This T cell receptor beta chain is from a study of CD8 T cells in ankylosing spondylitis. V was clipped by 3 bases and J by 2 bases, with 7 bases between them. CDR3 size: 12 residues. Germline V lookup: CDR1 DFQATT, CDR2 SNEGSKA (reference sequence). Note on this clonotype: What it binds is not known.

Findings of the study overall: Ankylosing spondylitis blood appeared to be characterized by a TCR beta motif of 7 to 9 highly homologous variants.

MiXCR, run by TCRdb on the 5' RACE reads, gives a single entry per CDR3 protein. Of under 150,000 distinct CDR3 sequences in the sample, roughly a tenth were seen once. The genes are TRBV20-1 and TRBJ2-5, with D unresolved. Sequenced input: blood, either unsorted or a sorted T cell fraction (not recorded which). This TCR was sampled from a male donor with ankylosing spondylitis or in good health (not recorded which). The CDR3 loop reads CSASWVQETQYF. CDR3 in DNA: TGCAGTGCTAGCTGGGTACAAGAGACCCAGTACTTC.